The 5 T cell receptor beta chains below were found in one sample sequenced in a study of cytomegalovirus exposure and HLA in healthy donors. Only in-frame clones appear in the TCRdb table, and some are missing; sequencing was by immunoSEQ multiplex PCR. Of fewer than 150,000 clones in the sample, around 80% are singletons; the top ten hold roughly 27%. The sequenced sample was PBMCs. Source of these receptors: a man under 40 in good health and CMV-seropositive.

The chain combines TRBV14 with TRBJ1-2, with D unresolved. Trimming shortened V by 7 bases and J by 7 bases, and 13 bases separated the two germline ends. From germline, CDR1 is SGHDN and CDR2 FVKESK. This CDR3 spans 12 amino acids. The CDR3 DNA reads TGTGCCAGCACCAGAACCCTGGTTGGCTACACCTTC. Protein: CASTRTLVGYTF.

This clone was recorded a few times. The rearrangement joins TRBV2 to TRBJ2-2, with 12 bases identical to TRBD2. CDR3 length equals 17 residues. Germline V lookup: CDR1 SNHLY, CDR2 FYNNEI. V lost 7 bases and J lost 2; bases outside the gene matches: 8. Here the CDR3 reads CASTPLAGGINTGELFF. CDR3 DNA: TGTGCCAGCACCCCACTAGCGGGAGGTATCAACACCGGGGAGCTGTTTTTT. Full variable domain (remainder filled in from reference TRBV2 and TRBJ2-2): EPEVTQTPSHQVTQMGQEVILRCVPISNHLYFYWYRQILGQKVEFLVSFYNNEISEKSEIFDDQFSVERPDGSNFTLKIRSTKLEDSAMYFCASTPLAGGINTGELFFGEGSRLTVL.

CDR3: CASSVAGGAWNEQFF. The CDR3 DNA reads as TGTGCCAGCAGCGTAGCGGGGGGGGCTTGGAATGAGCAGTTCTTC. J is TRBJ2-1 and V is TRBV9; 8 nucleotides agree with TRBD2. CDR3 length equals 15 residues. Germline V gene data show CDR1 as SGDLS and CDR2 as YYNGEE. V was pared by 0 bases and J by 7 bases, with 6 bases of the junction left unmatched.

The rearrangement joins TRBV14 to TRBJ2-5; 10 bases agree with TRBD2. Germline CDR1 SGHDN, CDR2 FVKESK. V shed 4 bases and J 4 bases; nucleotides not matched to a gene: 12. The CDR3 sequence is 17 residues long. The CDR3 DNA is TGTGCCAGCAGCCGACGGGGAGAGCGGGGGGGCCCAGAGACCCAGTACTTC. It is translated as CASSRRGERGGPETQYF. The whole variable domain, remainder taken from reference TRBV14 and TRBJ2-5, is EAGVTQFPSHSVIEKGQTVTLRCDPISGHDNLYWYRRVMGKEIKFLLHFVKESKQDESGMPNNRFLAERTGGTYSTLKVQPAELEDSGVYFCASSRRGERGGPETQYFGPGTRLLVL.

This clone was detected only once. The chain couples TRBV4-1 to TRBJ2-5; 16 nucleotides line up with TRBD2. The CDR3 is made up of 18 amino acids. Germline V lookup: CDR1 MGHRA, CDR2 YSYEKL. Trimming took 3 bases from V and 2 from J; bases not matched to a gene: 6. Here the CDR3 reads CASSHRPGLAGGQETQYF. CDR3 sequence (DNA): TGCGCCAGCAGCCACCGACCGGGACTAGCGGGGGGGCAAGAGACCCAGTACTTC.